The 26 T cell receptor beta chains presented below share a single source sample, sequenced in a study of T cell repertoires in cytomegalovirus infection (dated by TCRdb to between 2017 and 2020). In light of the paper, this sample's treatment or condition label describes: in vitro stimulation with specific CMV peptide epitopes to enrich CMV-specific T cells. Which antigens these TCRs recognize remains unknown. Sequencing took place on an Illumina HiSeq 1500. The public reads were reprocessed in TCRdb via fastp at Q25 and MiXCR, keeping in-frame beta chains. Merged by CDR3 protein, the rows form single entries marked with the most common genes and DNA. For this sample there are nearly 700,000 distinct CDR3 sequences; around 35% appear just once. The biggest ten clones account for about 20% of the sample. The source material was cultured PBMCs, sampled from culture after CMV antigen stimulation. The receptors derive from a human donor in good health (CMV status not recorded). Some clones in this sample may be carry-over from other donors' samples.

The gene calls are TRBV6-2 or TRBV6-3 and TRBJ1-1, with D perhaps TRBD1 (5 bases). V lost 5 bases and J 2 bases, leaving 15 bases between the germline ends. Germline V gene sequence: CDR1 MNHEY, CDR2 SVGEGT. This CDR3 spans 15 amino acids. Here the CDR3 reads CASSQARRGNTEAFF. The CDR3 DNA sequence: TGTGCCAGCAGTCAAGCCAGGAGGGGAAACACTGAAGCTTTCTTT.

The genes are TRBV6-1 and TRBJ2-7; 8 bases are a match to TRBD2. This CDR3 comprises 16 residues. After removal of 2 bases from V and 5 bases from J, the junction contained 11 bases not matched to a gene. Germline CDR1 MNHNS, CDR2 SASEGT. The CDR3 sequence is CASSEFSQREINEQYF. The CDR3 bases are TGTGCCAGCAGTGAATTTTCTCAGCGGGAGATCAACGAGCAGTACTTC.

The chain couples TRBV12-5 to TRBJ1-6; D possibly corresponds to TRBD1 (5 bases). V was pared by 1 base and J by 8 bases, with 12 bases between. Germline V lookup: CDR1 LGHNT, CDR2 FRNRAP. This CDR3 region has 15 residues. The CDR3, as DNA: TGTGCTAGTGGTTTGGGGGGGGGACGGGATTCACCCCTCCACTTT. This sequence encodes CASGLGGGRDSPLHF.

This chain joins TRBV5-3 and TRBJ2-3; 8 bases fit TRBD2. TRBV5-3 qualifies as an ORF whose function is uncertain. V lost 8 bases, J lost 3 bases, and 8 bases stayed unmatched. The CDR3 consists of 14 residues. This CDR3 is CASSTSGITDTQYF. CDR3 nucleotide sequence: TGTGCCAGCAGCACTAGCGGAATAACAGATACGCAGTATTTT.

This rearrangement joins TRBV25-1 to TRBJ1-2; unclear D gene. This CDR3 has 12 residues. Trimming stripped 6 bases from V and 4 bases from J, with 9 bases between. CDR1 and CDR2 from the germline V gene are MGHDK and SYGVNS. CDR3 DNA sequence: TGTGCCAGCAGGGATTGGGGCTATGGCTACACCTTC. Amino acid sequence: CASRDWGYGYTF.

For the CDR3, the DNA is TGTGCCAGCAGTGAAGGGACACGATATAATTCACCCCTCCACTTT. This encodes CASSEGTRYNSPLHF. V usage is TRBV6-5 and J usage is TRBJ1-6, with D perhaps matching TRBD1 (6 bases). The V and J ends lost 5 bases and 4 bases respectively, with 12 bases between them. The CDR3 is 15 amino acids. The germline V gene encodes CDR1 MNHEY and CDR2 SVGAGI.

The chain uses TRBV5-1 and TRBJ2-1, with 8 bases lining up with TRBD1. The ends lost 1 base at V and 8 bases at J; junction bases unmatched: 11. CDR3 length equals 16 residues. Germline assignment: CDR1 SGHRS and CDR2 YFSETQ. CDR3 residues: CASSLRGQGFMDEQFF. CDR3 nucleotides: TGCGCCAGCAGCTTGAGAGGACAGGGTTTTATGGATGAGCAGTTCTTC.

CDR3 nucleotides: TGTGCCAGCAGCTTAGAGGGTAGCGGGAACTACGAGCAGTACTTC. Protein sequence: CASSLEGSGNYEQYF. The V gene is TRBV7-8, the J gene TRBJ2-7; 8 bases agree with TRBD2. V lost 1 base, J lost 3 bases, and 5 bases stayed unmatched. The CDR3 contains 15 residues. CDR1 and CDR2 from the germline V gene are SGHVS and FQNEAQ.

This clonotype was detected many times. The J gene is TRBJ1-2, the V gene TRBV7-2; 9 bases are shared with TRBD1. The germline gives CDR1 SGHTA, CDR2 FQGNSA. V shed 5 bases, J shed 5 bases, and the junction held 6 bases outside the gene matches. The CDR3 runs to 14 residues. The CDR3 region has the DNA TGTGCCAGCAGCCGGGGACAGGGTGGTTATGGCTACACCTTC. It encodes CASSRGQGGYGYTF.

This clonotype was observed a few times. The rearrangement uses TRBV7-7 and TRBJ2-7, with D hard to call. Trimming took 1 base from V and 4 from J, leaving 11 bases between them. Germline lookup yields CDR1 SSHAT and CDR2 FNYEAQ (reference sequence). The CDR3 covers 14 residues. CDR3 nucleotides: TGTGCCAGCAGCTTAGGACCGTACGGTTACGAGCAGTACTTC. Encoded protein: CASSLGPYGYEQYF.

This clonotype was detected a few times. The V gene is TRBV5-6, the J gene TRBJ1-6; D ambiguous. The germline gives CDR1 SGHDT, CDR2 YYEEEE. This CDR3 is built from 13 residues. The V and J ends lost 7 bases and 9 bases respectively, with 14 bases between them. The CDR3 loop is CASCRQGRSPLHF. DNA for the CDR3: TGTGCCAGCTGCAGACAAGGACGTTCACCCCTCCACTTT.

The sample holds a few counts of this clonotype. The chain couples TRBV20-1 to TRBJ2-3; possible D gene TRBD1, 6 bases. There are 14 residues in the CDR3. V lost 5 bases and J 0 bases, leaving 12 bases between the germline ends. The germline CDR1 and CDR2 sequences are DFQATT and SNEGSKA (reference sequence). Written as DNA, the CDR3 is TGCAGTGCTGGGACATATTCTAGCACAGATACGCAGTATTTT. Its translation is CSAGTYSSTDTQYF.

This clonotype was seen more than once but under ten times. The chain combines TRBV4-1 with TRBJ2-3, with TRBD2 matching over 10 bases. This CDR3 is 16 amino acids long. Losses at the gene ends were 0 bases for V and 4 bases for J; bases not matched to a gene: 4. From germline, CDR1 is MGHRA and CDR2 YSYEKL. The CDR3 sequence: CASSQETAGGPDTQYF. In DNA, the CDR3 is TGCGCCAGCAGCCAAGAAACAGCGGGGGGGCCAGATACGCAGTATTTT.

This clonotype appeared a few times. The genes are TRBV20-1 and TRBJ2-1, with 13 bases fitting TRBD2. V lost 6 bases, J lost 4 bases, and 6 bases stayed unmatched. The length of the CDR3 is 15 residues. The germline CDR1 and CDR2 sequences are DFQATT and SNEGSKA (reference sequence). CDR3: CSARTSGSRYNEQFF. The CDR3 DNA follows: TGCAGTGCCCGGACTAGCGGGAGTCGATACAATGAGCAGTTCTTC.

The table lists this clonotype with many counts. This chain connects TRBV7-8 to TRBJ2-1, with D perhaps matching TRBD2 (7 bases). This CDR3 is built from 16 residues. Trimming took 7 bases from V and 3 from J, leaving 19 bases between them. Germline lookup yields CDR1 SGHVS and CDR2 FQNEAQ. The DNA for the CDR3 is TGTGCCAGCATCACAGTGGGGGGGCAATTCTACAATGAGCAGTTCTTC. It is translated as CASITVGGQFYNEQFF. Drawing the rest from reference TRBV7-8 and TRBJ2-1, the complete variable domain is GAGVSQSPRYKVAKRGQDVALRCDPISGHVSLFWYQQALGQGPEFLTYFQNEAQLDKSGLPSDRFFAERPEGSVSTLKIQRTQQEDSAVYLCASITVGGQFYNEQFFGPGTRLTVL.

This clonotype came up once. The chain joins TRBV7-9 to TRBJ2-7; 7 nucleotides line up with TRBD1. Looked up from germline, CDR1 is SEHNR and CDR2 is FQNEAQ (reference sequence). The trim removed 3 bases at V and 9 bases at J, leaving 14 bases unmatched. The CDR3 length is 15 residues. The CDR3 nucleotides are TGTGCCAGCAGCTTTTCTGACAGGGCGTTAGGTCGGCAGTACTTC. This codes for CASSFSDRALGRQYF.

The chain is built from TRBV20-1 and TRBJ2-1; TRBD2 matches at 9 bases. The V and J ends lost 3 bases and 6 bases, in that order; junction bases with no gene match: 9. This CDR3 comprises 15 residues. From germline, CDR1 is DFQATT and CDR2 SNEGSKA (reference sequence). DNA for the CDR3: TGCAGTGCTAGGACGTTGGGACTAGCTCCCAATGAGCAGTTCTTC. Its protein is CSARTLGLAPNEQFF.

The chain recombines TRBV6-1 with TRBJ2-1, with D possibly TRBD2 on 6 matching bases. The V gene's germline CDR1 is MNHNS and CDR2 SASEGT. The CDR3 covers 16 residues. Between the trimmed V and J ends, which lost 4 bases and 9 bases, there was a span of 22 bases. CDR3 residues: CASSGQGLRRGGEQFF. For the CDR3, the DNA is TGTGCCAGCAGTGGGCAAGGACTCCGGAGGGGTGGTGAGCAGTTCTTC.

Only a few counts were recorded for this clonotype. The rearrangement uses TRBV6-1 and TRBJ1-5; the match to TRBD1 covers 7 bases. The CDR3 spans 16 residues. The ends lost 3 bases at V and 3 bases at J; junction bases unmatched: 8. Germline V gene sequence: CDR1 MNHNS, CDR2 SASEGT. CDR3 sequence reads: CASSDAPGQYNQPQHF. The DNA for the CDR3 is TGTGCCAGCAGTGACGCTCCGGGACAGTACAATCAGCCCCAGCATTTT.

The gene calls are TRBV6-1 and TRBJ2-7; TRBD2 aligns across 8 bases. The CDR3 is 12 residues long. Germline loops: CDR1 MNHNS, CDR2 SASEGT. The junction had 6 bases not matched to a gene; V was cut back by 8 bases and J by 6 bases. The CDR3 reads CASRTGGREQYF. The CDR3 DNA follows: TGTGCCAGCCGTACGGGAGGGCGCGAGCAGTACTTC.

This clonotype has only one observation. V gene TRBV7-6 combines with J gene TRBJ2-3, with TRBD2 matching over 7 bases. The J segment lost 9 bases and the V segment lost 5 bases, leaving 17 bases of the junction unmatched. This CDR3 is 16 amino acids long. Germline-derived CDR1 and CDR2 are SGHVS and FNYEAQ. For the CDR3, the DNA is TGTGCCAGCAGCCCCATCCGGGGCGGGGGTCATCCGACGCAGTATTTT. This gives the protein CASSPIRGGGHPTQYF.

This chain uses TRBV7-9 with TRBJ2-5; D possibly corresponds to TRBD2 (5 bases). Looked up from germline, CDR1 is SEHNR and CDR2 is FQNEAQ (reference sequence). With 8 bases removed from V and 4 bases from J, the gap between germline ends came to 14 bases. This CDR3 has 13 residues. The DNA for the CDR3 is TGTGCCAGCCACCGGTTGAGGGCAGAGACCCAGTACTTC. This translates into CASHRLRAETQYF.

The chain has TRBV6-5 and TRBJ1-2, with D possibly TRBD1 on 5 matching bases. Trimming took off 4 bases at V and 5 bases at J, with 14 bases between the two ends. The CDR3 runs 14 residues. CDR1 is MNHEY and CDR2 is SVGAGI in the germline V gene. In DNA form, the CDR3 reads TGTGCCAGCAGTTCCTCAGGGATTCGGTATGGCTACACCTTC. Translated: CASSSSGIRYGYTF.

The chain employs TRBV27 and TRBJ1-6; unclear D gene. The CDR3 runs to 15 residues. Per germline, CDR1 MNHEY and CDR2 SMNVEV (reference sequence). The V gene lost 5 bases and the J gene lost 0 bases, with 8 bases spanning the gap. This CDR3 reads CASSLTVSYNSPLHF. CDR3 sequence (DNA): TGTGCCAGCAGTCTTACAGTCTCCTATAATTCACCCCTCCACTTT.

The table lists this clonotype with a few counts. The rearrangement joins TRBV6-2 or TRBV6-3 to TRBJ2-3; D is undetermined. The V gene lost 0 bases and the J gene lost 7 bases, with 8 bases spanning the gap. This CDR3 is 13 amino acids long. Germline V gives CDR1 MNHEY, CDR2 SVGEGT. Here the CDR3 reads CASSYSSGYTQYF. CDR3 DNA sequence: TGTGCCAGCAGTTACTCGAGTGGTTATACGCAGTATTTT.

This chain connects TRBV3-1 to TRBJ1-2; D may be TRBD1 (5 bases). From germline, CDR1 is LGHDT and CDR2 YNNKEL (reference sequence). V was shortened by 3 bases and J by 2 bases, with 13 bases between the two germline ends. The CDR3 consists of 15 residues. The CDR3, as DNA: TGTGCCAGCAGCCAGTTTGGAGGGGCGAACTATGGCTACACCTTC. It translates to CASSQFGGANYGYTF.